This record concerns one T cell receptor (beta chain) sequence. This record belongs to a study of T cell clonotyping in hematopoietic cell transplantation. The time point: recipient sample about 28 days before transplant, after cytoreduction. Recipients were bled about 28 days pretransplant and at posttransplant days 30, 100, 180. This CDR3 has 11 residues. Per the germline V gene, CDR1 is SQVTM and CDR2 is ANQGSEA. V lost 6 bases to trimming and J lost 5 bases, with 10 bases between them. Repertoires were generated with immunoSEQ multiplex PCR, while TCRdb's copy carries only in-frame clones and drops some. The sample holds around 28,000 clones, approximately 81% seen once.

Sequencing used peripheral blood mononuclear cells, obtained before stem cell transplant. The chain links TRBV29-1 to TRBJ1-2; no clear D. The TCR comes from a man aged 35 to 55 with acute myeloid leukemia. Some clones in this sample may be carry-over from other donors' samples. The CDR3 spells CSVSVDYGYTF. For the CDR3, the DNA is TGCAGCGTCTCCGTGGATTATGGCTACACCTTC.